Listed here are 14 T cell receptor beta chains from one sample, sequenced in a study of T cell responses to AZD1222 COVID-19 vaccine. Profiled with immunoSEQ multiplex PCR; TCRdb holds only in-frame clones, not every one. The sample shows approximately 89,000 clones, over 75% of them seen only once. The sample in question was peripheral blood, obtained on day 0 of AZD1222 vaccination. These receptors were taken from an adult in good health.

The genes are TRBV4-1 and TRBJ1-1, with D possibly TRBD1 on 5 matching bases. The V end was cut by 7 bases, the J end by 6 bases, with 9 bases between. The V gene's germline CDR1 is MGHRA and CDR2 YSYEKL. The CDR3 length is 11 residues. The CDR3 sequence: CASKRGPEAFF. CDR3 nucleotide sequence: TGCGCCAGCAAGCGGGGACCTGAAGCTTTCTTT.

V usage is TRBV5-1 and J usage is TRBJ2-1, with 9 bases aligning to TRBD2. The CDR3 runs to 15 residues. V was pared by 3 bases and J by 1 base, with 2 bases of the junction left unmatched. From germline, CDR1 is SGHRS and CDR2 YFSETQ. Written as DNA, the CDR3 is TGCGCCAGCAGCTCAGCGGGGGGTTCCTACAATGAGCAGTTCTTC. It translates to CASSSAGGSYNEQFF.

The chain combines TRBV7-9 with TRBJ1-6, with D perhaps matching TRBD1 (5 bases). CDR3 length: 17 amino acids. V gave up 5 bases and J gave up 5 bases, with 19 bases separating them. CDR1 and CDR2 from the germline V gene are SEHNR and FQNEAQ (reference sequence). CDR3 sequence reads: CASSPKQVSPNNSPLHF. The CDR3 DNA is TGTGCCAGCAGCCCGAAACAGGTCTCCCCCAATAATTCACCCCTCCACTTT.

The chain uses TRBV3-1 (or the pseudogene TRBV3-2) and TRBJ1-1, with 7 positions matching TRBD1. The germline gives CDR1 LGHDT, CDR2 YNNKEL (reference sequence). This CDR3 is 15 amino acids long. V gave up 5 bases and J gave up 2 bases; unmatched junction bases: 8. The CDR3, as DNA: TGTGCCAGCAGCGGAAGGGGACAGAGTAACACTGAAGCTTTCTTT. Amino acids: CASSGRGQSNTEAFF.

This clone was counted a few times. The chain joins TRBV6-2 or TRBV6-3 to TRBJ2-3; no firm D call. V was shortened by 5 bases and J by 0 bases, with 9 bases between the two germline ends. From germline, CDR1 is MNHEY and CDR2 SVGEGT. The CDR3 covers 14 residues. For the CDR3, the DNA is TGTGCCAGCAGTACCTTGGGCAGCACAGATACGCAGTATTTT. It is translated as CASSTLGSTDTQYF.

The DNA for the CDR3 is TGTGCCAGCAGTGAAACCTCCGGGACAGGGGGACGCTACACCTTC. This gives the protein CASSETSGTGGRYTF. V is TRBV25-1 and J is TRBJ1-2; 11 nucleotides match TRBD1. CDR3 length equals 15 residues. V was clipped by 2 bases and J by 9 bases; unmatched bases: 8. In germline, CDR1 is MGHDK, CDR2 SYGVNS.

The CDR3 spells CASSYSPGSNTGELFF. The DNA of the CDR3 is TGTGCCAGCAGTTACTCCCCAGGGTCGAACACCGGGGAGCTGTTTTTT. The rearrangement links TRBV6-5 to TRBJ2-2; perhaps TRBD1 as D (5 bases). This CDR3 spans 16 amino acids. Germline CDR1 reads MNHEY; CDR2 reads SVGAGI. With 0 bases removed from V and 0 bases from J, the gap between germline ends came to 8 bases.

CDR3 nucleotide sequence: TGTGCCAGCGCTAAACAGGCGGACGCTGAAGCTTTCTTT. The encoded protein is CASAKQADAEAFF. The chain carries TRBV5-5 and TRBJ1-1; possibly TRBD1 for D (5 bases). V lost 7 bases and J lost 6, with 16 bases in between. CDR1 is SGHKS, CDR2 YYEKEE, per germline (reference sequence). This CDR3 is 13 amino acids long.

The chain is built from TRBV6-2 or TRBV6-3 and TRBJ1-5, with D maybe TRBD1 (5 bases). The germline gives CDR1 MNHEY, CDR2 SVGEGT. V lost 6 bases and J 5 bases, leaving 14 bases between the germline ends. The CDR3 consists of 14 residues. The CDR3 DNA is TGTGCCAGCAGCCGAGACAGCCCTCATCAGCCCCAGCATTTT. It encodes CASSRDSPHQPQHF.

This chain links TRBV29-1 with TRBJ1-1; TRBD1 agrees at 7 bases. Losses at the gene ends were 5 bases for V and 0 bases for J; bases not matched to a gene: 3. CDR3 size: 13 residues. The V gene's germline CDR1 is SQVTM and CDR2 ANQGSEA. This CDR3 reads CSVSTGMNTEAFF. As DNA, the CDR3 is TGCAGCGTTTCGACAGGGATGAACACTGAAGCTTTCTTT.

Written as DNA, the CDR3 is TGTGCCAGCAGCCTAACCCCGGACAGTCCTGAAGCTTTCTTT. This codes for CASSLTPDSPEAFF. The chain couples TRBV3-1 (or the pseudogene TRBV3-2) to TRBJ1-1; D is perhaps TRBD1 (6 bases). With 4 bases removed from V and 6 bases from J, the gap between germline ends came to 15 bases. The germline V gene has CDR1 LGHDT and CDR2 YNNKEL (reference sequence). The CDR3 consists of 14 residues.

The CDR3 sequence: CASSLGADEKLFF. The CDR3 nucleotides read TGTGCCAGCAGCTTAGGGGCAGATGAAAAACTGTTTTTT. The chain combines TRBV11-2 with TRBJ1-4; D is uncertain. CDR1 is SGHAT and CDR2 is FQNNGV in the germline V gene. The ends were cut back, 1 base at V and 6 bases at J, with 6 bases in the middle. The CDR3 extends over 13 amino acids.

Of note for this clone: The germline gene is not matched at one end of the junction; a read error may be the cause. V gene TRBV7-7 combines with J gene TRBJ2-2; 9 nucleotides align to TRBD1. The length of the CDR3 is 15 residues. Germline V CDR1 and CDR2: SSHAT, FNYEAQ (reference sequence). The CDR3 loop reads CASSKDRGNTGELFF. CDR3 coding DNA: TGTGCTAGCAGCAAGGACAGGGGCAACACCGGGGAGCTGTTTTTT.

The rearrangement uses TRBV30 and TRBJ1-6, with D possibly being TRBD1 (6 bases). Germline CDR1 is GTSNPN and CDR2 is SVGIG (reference sequence). With 8 bases removed from V and 4 bases from J, the gap between germline ends came to 12 bases. The CDR3 spans 13 residues. The CDR3 spells CASKQGYNSPLHF. The CDR3 DNA sequence: TGTGCCAGTAAACAGGGTTATAATTCACCCCTCCACTTT.